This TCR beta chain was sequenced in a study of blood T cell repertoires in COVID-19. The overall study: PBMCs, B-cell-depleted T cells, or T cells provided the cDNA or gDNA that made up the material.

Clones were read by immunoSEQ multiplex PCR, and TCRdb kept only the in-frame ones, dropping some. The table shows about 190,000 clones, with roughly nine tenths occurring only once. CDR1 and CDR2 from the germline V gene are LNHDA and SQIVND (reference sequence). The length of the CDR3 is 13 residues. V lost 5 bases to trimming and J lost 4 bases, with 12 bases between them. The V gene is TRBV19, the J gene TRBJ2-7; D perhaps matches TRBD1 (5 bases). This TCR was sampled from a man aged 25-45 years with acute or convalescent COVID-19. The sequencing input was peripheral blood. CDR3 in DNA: TGTGCCAGTAGTTGGCAGCAGGGTTACGAGCAGTACTTC. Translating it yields CASSWQQGYEQYF.